These 10 T cell receptor beta chains originate from one sample sequenced in a study of blood T cell repertoires in COVID-19. Assay: immunoSEQ multiplex PCR; the TCRdb copy retains only in-frame clones and omits some. The table has 300,000 to 500,000 clones, nearly 90% seen once; the top ten hold more than 2%. Input material: PBMCs or T cells enriched from blood (not recorded which). The receptors stem from a woman aged 35 to 49 with acute COVID-19.

The V gene is TRBV3-1 (or the pseudogene TRBV3-2), the J gene TRBJ2-3; 8 bases line up with TRBD2. With V trimmed by 3 bases and J by 4 bases, 6 bases remained unmatched. There are 15 residues in the CDR3. Looked up from germline, CDR1 is LGHDT and CDR2 is YNNKEL (reference sequence). The CDR3 here is CASSQIRGGPDTQYF. CDR3 sequence (DNA): TGTGCCAGCAGCCAGATTCGGGGGGGCCCAGATACGCAGTATTTT.

This clone was seen only once. The chain is built from TRBV2 and TRBJ2-5; D is undetermined. Germline V lookup: CDR1 SNHLY, CDR2 FYNNEI. V was clipped by 4 bases and J by 1 base, with 7 bases between them. The CDR3 spans 13 residues. The CDR3 bases are TGTGCCAGCAGTGTCACGGGCCAAGAGACCCAGTACTTC. It is translated as CASSVTGQETQYF.

The chain couples TRBV2 to TRBJ2-5; TRBD2 matches at 10 bases. Germline V gene data show CDR1 as SNHLY and CDR2 as FYNNEI. There are 15 residues in the CDR3. V shed 4 bases, J shed 3 bases, and the junction held 5 bases outside the gene matches. In nucleotides, the CDR3 is TGTGCCAGCAGTGGAGCAAGCGGGGGGGAAGAGACCCAGTACTTC. This encodes CASSGASGGEETQYF. The entire variable domain, with the rest obtained from reference TRBV2 and TRBJ2-5, is as follows: EPEVTQTPSHQVTQMGQEVILRCVPISNHLYFYWYRQILGQKVEFLVSFYNNEISEKSEIFDDQFSVERPDGSNFTLKIRSTKLEDSAMYFCASSGASGGEETQYFGPGTRLLVL.

This clone was observed once. V is TRBV23-1 and J is TRBJ2-2, with 11 bases fitting TRBD1. TRBV23-1 is marked as an open reading frame, function uncertain. V was clipped by 2 bases and J by 3 bases; unmatched bases: 8. The CDR3 extends over 18 amino acids. The CDR3 region has the DNA TGCGCCAGCAGTCAAGACCGGGACAGGGGGTGGTACACCGGGGAGCTGTTTTTT. Protein: CASSQDRDRGWYTGELFF.

V and J are TRBV6-5 and TRBJ2-2, with D maybe TRBD1 (6 bases). The germline V gene has CDR1 MNHEY and CDR2 SVGAGI. This CDR3 is built from 15 residues. The ends were cut back, 6 bases at V and 1 base at J, with 12 bases in the middle. The CDR3 DNA sequence: TGTGCCAGCAGCCCGACAGGAGTGAACACCGGGGAGCTGTTTTTT. This encodes CASSPTGVNTGELFF.

This chain joins TRBV21-1 and TRBJ2-6; the DNA was not compared with TRBD1, the D call given in the table. TRBV21-1 constitutes a pseudogene. This CDR3 is 18 amino acids long. This CDR3 reads CASSADKDSSSGANVLTF. The CDR3 DNA sequence: TGTGCCAGCAGCGCAGACAAGGACAGTTCCTCTGGGGCCAACGTCCTGACTTTC.

This rearrangement joins TRBV4-1 to TRBJ1-3, with TRBD1 as a possible D gene (6 bases). Trimming cost V 10 bases and J 6 bases, with 22 bases left between them. There are 15 residues in the CDR3. CDR1 is MGHRA and CDR2 is YSYEKL in the germline V gene. Written as DNA, the CDR3 is TGCGCCATGGAAGGGCGCACAGGGACTAAAAACACCATATATTTT. This gives the protein CAMEGRTGTKNTIYF.

Of note for this clone: Distinct nucleotide sequences in the sample also encode this CDR3. The chain carries TRBV27 and TRBJ2-5, with D perhaps matching TRBD2 (5 bases). Germline assignment: CDR1 MNHEY and CDR2 SMNVEV (reference sequence). The CDR3 runs 14 residues. Trimming stripped 2 bases from V and 2 bases from J, with 9 bases between. The CDR3 sequence is CASSLSGGQETQYF. The CDR3, as DNA: TGTGCCAGCAGTTTAAGCGGTGGACAAGAGACCCAGTACTTC.

V is TRBV9 and J is TRBJ1-5; no firm D call. The CDR3 is made up of 16 amino acids. Germline V gene lookup returns CDR1 SGDLS and CDR2 YYNGEE. V shed 0 bases and J shed 6 bases, with 16 bases lying between them. The CDR3 nucleotides read TGTGCCAGCAGCGTAGGCCACCCGGAAGGAGGTCAGCCCCAGCATTTT. Its protein product is CASSVGHPEGGQPQHF.

This sequence joins TRBV6-5 and TRBJ2-5; the D gene is possibly TRBD2 (6 bases). With 6 bases removed from V and 4 bases from J, the gap between germline ends came to 9 bases. This CDR3 is 12 amino acids long. Germline V gene data show CDR1 as MNHEY and CDR2 as SVGAGI. The CDR3 sequence: CASSRGGETQYF. CDR3 nucleotide sequence: TGTGCCAGCAGCCGGGGAGGAGAGACCCAGTACTTC.